The 32 T cell receptor beta chains given below trace back to one sample, sequenced in a study of shared clonotypes between healthy human individuals. The data were produced by immunoSEQ multiplex PCR, yet TCRdb's version contains in-frame clones alone and is incomplete. The repertoire includes hundreds of thousands of clones, about 96% of them detected once, and approximately 0.3% sits in the top ten. Sequencing was carried out using memory CD8+ T cells sorted from blood. Subset here: CD45RO+ cells pooled with CCR7-negative TemRA cells. These receptors were collected from a man aged 30 to 39 in good health.

V usage is TRBV7-6 and J usage is TRBJ2-7, with D hard to call. V shed 5 bases and J shed 2 bases, with 22 bases lying between them. CDR1 is SGHVS, CDR2 FNYEAQ, per germline. The length of the CDR3 is 17 residues. In DNA, the CDR3 is TGTGCCAGCAGCCGCCCAAGTGGGTCGGTACCCACCTACGAGCAGTACTTC. Its protein product is CASSRPSGSVPTYEQYF.

The genes are TRBV7-9 and TRBJ1-2, with a possible D match to TRBD1 (6 bases). Germline V CDR1 and CDR2: SEHNR, FQNEAQ (reference sequence). V was pared by 5 bases and J by 4 bases, with 17 bases between. The CDR3 runs to 15 residues. This CDR3 reads CASSRTIGGLYGYTF. As DNA, the CDR3 is TGTGCCAGCAGCCGCACAATCGGGGGCCTCTATGGCTACACCTTC.

The rearrangement joins TRBV6-1 to TRBJ2-7; D gene uncertain. The length of the CDR3 is 11 residues. Trimming took off 9 bases at V and 6 bases at J, with 12 bases between the two ends. Per germline, CDR1 MNHNS and CDR2 SASEGT. The CDR3 sequence: CASGFSGEQYF. In DNA, the CDR3 is TGTGCCAGTGGGTTTTCAGGCGAGCAGTACTTC.

This sequence joins TRBV5-1 and TRBJ1-2; D might be TRBD1 (5 bases). This CDR3 spans 12 amino acids. The V gene's germline CDR1 is SGHRS and CDR2 YFSETQ. Trimming pared 2 bases from V and 5 bases from J, leaving 7 bases between. CDR3 DNA: TGCGCCAGCAGCTTTCCAGGGTATGGCTACACCTTC. Its protein is CASSFPGYGYTF. Full variable domain (remainder filled in from reference TRBV5-1 and TRBJ1-2): KAGVTQTPRYLIKTRGQQVTLSCSPISGHRSVSWYQQTPGQGLQFLFEYFSETQRNKGNFPGRFSGRQFSNSRSEMNVSTLELGDSALYLCASSFPGYGYTFGSGTRLTVV.

The V gene is TRBV7-8, the J gene TRBJ2-7; D unclear. Trimming left V 7 bases short and J 7 bases short, with 5 bases between. The CDR3 runs to 9 residues. The germline V gene encodes CDR1 SGHVS and CDR2 FQNEAQ. CDR3 amino acids: CASKEEQYF. Written as DNA, the CDR3 is TGTGCCAGCAAGGAGGAGCAGTACTTC.

This clone was seen once. The V gene is TRBV19, the J gene TRBJ2-1; D is unclear. CDR3 length equals 13 residues. Germline V gives CDR1 LNHDA, CDR2 SQIVND (reference sequence). V lost 7 bases to trimming and J lost 10 bases, with 17 bases between them. The CDR3 loop is CASNRIATDEQFF. The CDR3 DNA follows: TGTGCCAGTAATCGGATAGCCACCGACGAGCAGTTCTTC.

This chain uses TRBV9 with TRBJ2-7; perhaps D is TRBD1 or TRBD2 (6 bases each). V lost 4 bases and J lost 3, with 14 bases in between. The CDR3 sequence is 14 residues long. CDR1 SGDLS and CDR2 YYNGEE come from the germline V gene. This CDR3 reads CASSQGTVGYEQYF. In nucleotides, the CDR3 is TGTGCCAGCAGCCAGGGGACTGTAGGCTACGAGCAGTACTTC.

This sequence joins TRBV28 and TRBJ2-3; 7 positions agree with TRBD2. The CDR3 has 11 amino acids. Germline loops: CDR1 MDHEN, CDR2 SYDVKM. V trimming: 10 bases; J trimming: 3 bases; junction bases outside the gene matches: 1. The CDR3 region is CAIGGTDTQYF. CDR3 in DNA: TGTGCCATCGGGGGGACAGATACGCAGTATTTT.

V and J are TRBV14 and TRBJ2-5; D may be TRBD2 (5 bases). This CDR3 is built from 14 residues. The ends were cut back, 1 base at V and 5 bases at J, with 11 bases in the middle. CDR1 and CDR2 (germline): SGHDN, FVKESK. The CDR3 sequence: CASSQGKGGETQYF. Written as DNA, the CDR3 is TGTGCCAGCAGCCAAGGAAAGGGCGGGGAGACCCAGTACTTC. The full variable domain, in which reference TRBV14 and TRBJ2-5 provide the parts outside the CDR3, is EAGVTQFPSHSVIEKGQTVTLRCDPISGHDNLYWYRRVMGKEIKFLLHFVKESKQDESGMPNNRFLAERTGGTYSTLKVQPAELEDSGVYFCASSQGKGGETQYFGPGTRLLVL.

This chain connects TRBV29-1 to TRBJ1-4; D not resolved. V shed 4 bases and J shed 4 bases, with 13 bases lying between them. The CDR3 is 14 residues long. The germline V gene encodes CDR1 SQVTM and CDR2 ANQGSEA. CDR3 protein: CSVGLTGFNEKLFF. As DNA, the CDR3 is TGCAGCGTTGGTCTGACTGGGTTTAATGAAAAACTGTTTTTT.

Details on this clone: Other DNA variants within this sample encode the same CDR3. The J gene is TRBJ1-5, the V gene TRBV30, with TRBD1 identical over 8 bases. The CDR3 loop spans 13 amino acids. Germline V gene data show CDR1 as GTSNPN and CDR2 as SVGIG (reference sequence). Trimming at V came to 2 bases and at J to 4 bases, leaving 1 base not matched to a gene. CDR3 nucleotide sequence: TGTGCCTGGAGTACAGGGGGAAATCAGCCCCAGCATTTT. Its translation is CAWSTGGNQPQHF.

V and J are TRBV6-1 and TRBJ2-7; 9 nucleotides align to TRBD1. The CDR3 spans 15 residues. Unmatched junction bases numbered 9, after V lost 6 bases and J lost 3 bases. Germline lookup yields CDR1 MNHNS and CDR2 SASEGT. CDR3 DNA: TGTGCCAGCAGGAGGATGTTGACAGGGGGCTACGAGCAGTACTTC. Amino acids: CASRRMLTGGYEQYF.

The chain uses TRBV5-1 and TRBJ1-1; TRBD1 is a possible D gene (6 bases). In germline, CDR1 is SGHRS, CDR2 YFSETQ. The germline V and J ends were trimmed by 0 bases and 4 bases, with 16 bases remaining between them. The CDR3 covers 16 residues. The CDR3 protein is CASSLVSGGQGTEAFF. The CDR3 region has the DNA TGCGCCAGCAGCTTGGTTTCTGGGGGCCAGGGCACTGAAGCTTTCTTT.

The chain employs TRBV2 and TRBJ2-1; 10 bases fit TRBD2. J was trimmed by 7 bases and V by 6 bases; bases with no gene match: 3. There are 13 residues in the CDR3. Germline CDR1 SNHLY, CDR2 FYNNEI. The CDR3: CASRGLALNEQFF. CDR3 coding DNA: TGTGCCAGCAGGGGACTAGCGTTGAATGAGCAGTTCTTC.

This chain joins TRBV5-1 and TRBJ2-1, with 13 bases fitting TRBD2. The V gene end was trimmed by 8 bases and the J gene end by 7 bases; junction bases not matched to a gene: 12. Per germline, CDR1 SGHRS and CDR2 YFSETQ. This CDR3 is built from 16 residues. CDR3: CASGLAGVPRGNEQFF. CDR3 DNA sequence: TGCGCCAGTGGACTAGCGGGAGTCCCCCGAGGGAATGAGCAGTTCTTC.

The V and J genes are TRBV4-1 and TRBJ2-1; TRBD2 aligns across 10 bases. V shed 2 bases, J shed 8 bases, and the junction held 9 bases outside the gene matches. The CDR3 totals 16 residues. The V gene's germline CDR1 is MGHRA and CDR2 YSYEKL. The CDR3 sequence is CASSQRGLADWDEQFF. Written as DNA, the CDR3 is TGCGCCAGCAGCCAAAGAGGACTAGCGGACTGGGATGAGCAGTTCTTC.

J is TRBJ1-2 and V is TRBV28; D unclear. Trimming stripped 6 bases from V and 2 bases from J, with 13 bases between. CDR3 length: 14 residues. Germline values: CDR1 MDHEN, CDR2 SYDVKM. The CDR3 spells CASSTGGMNYGYTF. CDR3 sequence (DNA): TGTGCCAGCAGCACGGGAGGGATGAACTATGGCTACACCTTC.

The genes are TRBV2 and TRBJ1-4, with D maybe TRBD1 (5 bases). The CDR3 has 14 amino acids. Germline V gene data show CDR1 as SNHLY and CDR2 as FYNNEI. With 4 bases removed from V and 5 bases from J, the gap between germline ends came to 11 bases. CDR3 sequence reads: CASSGEGENEKLFF. The CDR3 bases are TGTGCCAGCAGTGGAGAAGGGGAGAATGAAAAACTGTTTTTT.

The table lists this clone with a count of one. The rearrangement joins TRBV10-3 to TRBJ2-7, with 7 bases aligning to TRBD1. J lost 4 bases, V lost 8 bases, and 2 bases had no gene match. This CDR3 contains 11 residues. Germline CDR1 and CDR2: ENHRY and SYGVKD. The CDR3 region is CAIGQAYEQYF. The DNA of the CDR3 is TGTGCCATCGGACAGGCTTACGAGCAGTACTTC.

This chain joins TRBV4-1 and TRBJ1-2; D may be TRBD1 (6 bases). V was pared by 6 bases and J by 0 bases, with 17 bases between. CDR3 length: 16 amino acids. Germline lookup yields CDR1 MGHRA and CDR2 YSYEKL. CDR3 sequence: CASRRDTTTANYGYTF. CDR3 sequence (DNA): TGCGCCAGCAGACGGGACACGACTACTGCTAACTATGGCTACACCTTC.

The chain is built from TRBV2 and TRBJ2-2, with D unresolved. Trimming pared 0 bases from V and 7 bases from J, leaving 6 bases between. The CDR3 runs to 13 residues. CDR1 SNHLY and CDR2 FYNNEI come from the germline V gene. CDR3 DNA: TGTGCCAGCAGTGAAGCTCGAGGCGGGGAGCTGTTTTTT. Its protein product is CASSEARGGELFF. Drawing the rest from reference TRBV2 and TRBJ2-2, the complete variable domain is EPEVTQTPSHQVTQMGQEVILRCVPISNHLYFYWYRQILGQKVEFLVSFYNNEISEKSEIFDDQFSVERPDGSNFTLKIRSTKLEDSAMYFCASSEARGGELFFGEGSRLTVL.

About this clone itself: The same CDR3 is also encoded by other DNA sequences in this sample. This chain joins TRBV6-5 and TRBJ2-3; the D gene is possibly TRBD1 (5 bases). V lost 0 bases and J 1 base, leaving 8 bases between the germline ends. Germline CDR1 and CDR2: MNHEY and SVGAGI. This CDR3 spans 15 amino acids. The CDR3 here is CASSYSGQGTDTQYF. The CDR3 DNA reads as TGTGCCAGCAGTTACTCGGGGCAGGGCACAGATACGCAGTATTTT.

There are a few counts of this clone. The CDR3 is CASTPSGSDETQYF. The CDR3 region has the DNA TGTGCCAGCACCCCGAGCGGGAGTGATGAGACCCAGTACTTC. The chain has TRBV4-2 and TRBJ2-5, with 8 bases identical to TRBD2. After removal of 7 bases from V and 5 bases from J, the junction contained 9 bases not matched to a gene. There are 14 residues in the CDR3. From germline, CDR1 is LGHNA and CDR2 YNFKEQ.

This chain joins TRBV2 and TRBJ2-1; D gene ambiguous. The CDR3 runs 12 residues. Germline V gene sequence: CDR1 SNHLY, CDR2 FYNNEI. Between the trimmed V and J ends, which lost 7 bases and 6 bases, there was a span of 10 bases. The CDR3 protein is CASMSGLNEQFF. In nucleotides, the CDR3 is TGTGCCAGCATGAGTGGCCTCAATGAGCAGTTCTTC.

This chain joins TRBV7-3 and TRBJ2-1, with 9 nucleotides matching TRBD2. V lost 0 bases and J lost 6; bases outside the gene matches: 6. This CDR3 is 16 amino acids long. Germline values: CDR1 SGHTA, CDR2 FQGTGA. The CDR3 nucleotides are TGTGCCAGCAGCTTAACAGGCGGCGGGAGGGCCAATGAGCAGTTCTTC. Its translation: CASSLTGGGRANEQFF.

CDR3 in amino acids: CASSDPGAGTGELFF. CDR3 DNA sequence: TGTGCCAGCAGTGACCCAGGGGCGGGCACCGGGGAGCTGTTTTTT. The J gene is TRBJ2-2, the V gene TRBV6-4, with D possibly being TRBD1 (6 bases). V was pared by 2 bases and J by 4 bases, with 11 bases between. The CDR3 runs to 15 residues. Germline CDR1 is MRHNA and CDR2 is SNTAGT.

V gene TRBV2 combines with J gene TRBJ2-3, with D hard to call. This CDR3 region has 15 residues. Germline CDR1 is SNHLY and CDR2 is FYNNEI. Trimming cost V 1 base and J 7 bases, with 15 bases left between them. The CDR3 protein is CASSEGATELYTQYF. CDR3 DNA sequence: TGTGCCAGCAGTGAAGGAGCCACGGAGCTATATACGCAGTATTTT.

The V gene is TRBV2, the J gene TRBJ2-7; the D gene is possibly TRBD1 (6 bases). The germline V gene encodes CDR1 SNHLY and CDR2 FYNNEI. The ends were cut back, 4 bases at V and 1 base at J, with 14 bases in the middle. The CDR3 runs 15 residues. CDR3 protein: CASSGRTVASYEQYF. The CDR3 coding sequence is TGTGCCAGCAGTGGAAGGACAGTAGCGTCCTACGAGCAGTACTTC.

The rearrangement links TRBV7-9 to TRBJ1-1; no definite D call. The CDR3 loop spans 14 amino acids. V was pared by 5 bases and J by 4 bases, with 14 bases between. Germline CDR1 is SEHNR and CDR2 is FQNEAQ (reference sequence). The CDR3 protein is CASSPVPYGTEAFF. The CDR3 DNA follows: TGTGCCAGCAGCCCGGTCCCTTACGGCACTGAAGCTTTCTTT.

The V and J genes are TRBV15 and TRBJ2-3; tentative D call: TRBD2 (6 bases). V shed 0 bases and J shed 5 bases, with 15 bases lying between them. The CDR3 is made up of 16 amino acids. Germline CDR1 reads LNHNV; CDR2 reads YYDKDF (reference sequence). The CDR3 DNA follows: TGTGCCACCAGCAGAGATCGGATCGGGGAGGAAGATACGCAGTATTTT. It is translated as CATSRDRIGEEDTQYF. The whole variable domain, remainder taken from reference TRBV15 and TRBJ2-3, is DAMVIQNPRYQVTQFGKPVTLSCSQTLNHNVMYWYQQKSSQAPKLLFHYYDKDFNNEADTPDNFQSRRPNTSFCFLDIRSPGLGDTAMYLCATSRDRIGEEDTQYFGPGTRLTVL.

The chain uses TRBV5-3 and TRBJ2-3; the match to TRBD2 covers 8 bases. TRBV5-3 has ORF status, its function being uncertain. The CDR3 contains 16 residues. V lost 4 bases and J lost 4; bases outside the gene matches: 11. The CDR3 loop is CARSQKGREGPDTQYF. CDR3 nucleotide sequence: TGTGCCAGAAGCCAAAAAGGCCGGGAGGGCCCAGATACGCAGTATTTT.

The CDR3 DNA reads TGTGCCAGCAGTTACGGGGCAGATAGCAATCAGCCCCAGCATTTT. As protein: CASSYGADSNQPQHF. The rearrangement links TRBV6-5 to TRBJ1-5; D possibly corresponds to TRBD1 (5 bases). Trimming removed 2 bases from V and 0 bases from J, with 8 bases in between. Germline V gene data show CDR1 as MNHEY and CDR2 as SVGAGI. The CDR3 sequence is 15 residues long.